The following is a T cell receptor (beta chain) sequence with its context. The specificity of this receptor is unknown. No quality values exist for individual bases; no much larger clone is one base distant. The source of the sample is a study of shared clonotypes between healthy human individuals (dated by TCRdb to about 2020). Study-wide context: Two women and a few men aged 18 to 49 years were included in the cohort. Leukapheresis yielded between about 0.94 and 8.9 billion PBMCs per donor. To estimate repertoire size and how much clonotypes are shared between individuals, the study performed deep sequencing of blood TCR repertoires from roughly five healthy adults. Different laboratories and diverse techniques were used to prepare libraries and sequence TCR repertoires, to increase sequencing depth and limit assay-specific biases. Per donor, three plates each were used for CD4 naive and CD4 memory, two for CD8 naive, and one for CD8 memory. Beyond this particular receptor, the publication reports: Based on pairwise subsampling, the degree of clonotype sharing among donors was expected to be affected by sequencing depth. Sampling was limited to blood, and TCR repertoires in tissue likely differ from TCR repertoires in blood. Because the study included only a small number of donors, the genetic and exposure-history diversity represented was limited. Incomplete sequencing was indicated by rarefaction of sorted-subset datasets, despite the large sequencing depth. Estimated clonotype richness was generally larger for naive than for memory subsets. Higher generation probabilities were observed for clonotypes shared by all four sorted-subset donors than for non-shared clonotypes. Sharing across a handful of donors was observed for 4.5% to 6.5% of naive CD4, 3% to 4% of naive CD8, 2% to 2.5% of memory CD4, and roughly 0.4% of memory CD8 clonotypes.

The CDR3 spans 13 residues, from the cysteine through the phenylalanine. The kept DNA is CDR3 alone, 39 bases in frame from the first base. Cut back by 2 bases and 7 bases, the V and J ends lie 12 bases apart. Taken from the germline V gene, the CDR1 and CDR2 loops are MNHNS and SASEGT. Donors were healthy HIV-negative adults with no recently reported acute infections or vaccinations. All donors were Caucasian adults living in Nashville, Tennessee, USA. CD4+ T cells were enriched by magnetic negative selection, after which naive cells were positively selected on CD45RA and the negative fraction was taken as the memory subset. Blood was obtained by leukapheresis, after which PBMCs were separated by Ficoll-Histopaque density gradient centrifugation and cryopreserved in liquid nitrogen vapor phase. Analytical flow cytometry was used to check the purity and quantity of every magnetically sorted T cell population. Each sorted fraction had its genomic DNA isolated and then quantified by UV absorbance on a Nanodrop 2000c.

Using the deep immunoSEQ assay, TCR CDR3 regions were amplified from genomic DNA by multiplex PCR. Genomic DNA extracted from each cell subset was distributed evenly over all wells of several immunoSEQ 96-well plates, and each plate served as one replicate. For sorted subsets, each replicate PCR was loaded with 200 ng genomic DNA, equivalent to 30,000 to 35,000 T cell genomes. Purified libraries were measured with a Qubit 3.0 fluorometer, size-checked on a Bioanalyzer 2100, and measured again with the KAPA Library Quantification kit. Every immunoSEQ 96-well plate was sequenced on a separate single-read 150-cycle Illumina NextSeq 550 flow cell. From the authors' description of their analysis: Because the immunoSEQ output held only junctional sequences and lacked quality scores, the filtering could not match the filtering applied to full-length reads. Sequences were annotated with PyIR, a Python wrapper for IgBLAST v1.9, using IMGT germline references to assign V/J genes and CDR3. Any read was removed if the V/J assignment was weak (E-value above 1e-6), the CDR3 was missing, or the read contained stop codons, out-of-frame junctions, or ambiguous translated residues. V3J clonotypes were defined as sequences sharing an identical inferred V gene, J gene, and CDR3 amino acid sequence. Percentage overlap between repertoires was computed as shared unique clonotypes divided by the size of the smaller repertoire. Three approaches were used to assess repertoire richness: RTK rarefaction, the Chao1 estimator, and Recon v2.1 estimates of unobserved clonotypes. For all TCRbeta clonotypes obtained by the gDNA method from a handful of donors, generation probabilities were computed with OLGA. Not all clones reach the TCRdb copy of this immuneACCESS table, which keeps in-frame sequences only. Checked studies attribute under half of the gap to unresolved V genes and leave the rest unexplained. V and J calls plus clone size are reproduced from that table; the DNA served to infer D and trimming. Counted in this sample were some 1,600,000 clones; 98% of them appeared once. The leading ten clones occupy about 0.45% of the sample.

The chain couples TRBV6-1 to TRBJ2-7; the D gene is perhaps TRBD1, from 6 matching bases. The material sequenced was naive CD4+ T cells sorted from blood. Read against the paper, the sample's cell subset or site label means: CD45RA+ positively selected. This TCR came from a man between 25 and 39 years old in good health. The CDR3 reads as follows: CASSEHRVREQYF. Here is the DNA: TGTGCCAGCAGTGAACACAGGGTCCGGGAGCAGTACTTC.